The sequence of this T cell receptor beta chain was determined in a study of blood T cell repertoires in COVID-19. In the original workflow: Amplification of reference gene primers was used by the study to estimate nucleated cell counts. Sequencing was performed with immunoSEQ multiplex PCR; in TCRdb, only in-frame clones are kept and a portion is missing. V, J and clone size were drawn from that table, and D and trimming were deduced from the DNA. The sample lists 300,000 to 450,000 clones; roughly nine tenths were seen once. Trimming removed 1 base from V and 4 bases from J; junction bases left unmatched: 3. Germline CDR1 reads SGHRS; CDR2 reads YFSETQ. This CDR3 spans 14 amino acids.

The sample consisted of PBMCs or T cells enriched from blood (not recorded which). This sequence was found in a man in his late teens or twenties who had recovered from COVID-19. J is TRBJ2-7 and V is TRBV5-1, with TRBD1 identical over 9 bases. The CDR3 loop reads CASSLNRGPYEQYF. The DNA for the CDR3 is TGCGCCAGCAGCTTGAACAGGGGGCCATACGAGCAGTACTTC.